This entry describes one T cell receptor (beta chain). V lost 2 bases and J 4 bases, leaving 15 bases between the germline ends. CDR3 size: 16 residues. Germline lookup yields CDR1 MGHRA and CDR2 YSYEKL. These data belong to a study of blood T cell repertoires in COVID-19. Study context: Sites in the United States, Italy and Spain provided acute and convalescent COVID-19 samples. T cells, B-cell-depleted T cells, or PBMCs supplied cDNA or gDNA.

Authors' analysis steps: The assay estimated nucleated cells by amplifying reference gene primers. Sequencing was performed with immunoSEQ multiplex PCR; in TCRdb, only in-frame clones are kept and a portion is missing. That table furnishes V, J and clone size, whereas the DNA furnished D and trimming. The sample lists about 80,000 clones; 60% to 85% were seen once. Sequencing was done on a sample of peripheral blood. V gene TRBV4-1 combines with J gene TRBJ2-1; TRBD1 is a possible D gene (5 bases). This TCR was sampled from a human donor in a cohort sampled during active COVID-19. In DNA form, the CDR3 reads TGCGCCAGCAGCCAACCGACAGCCAATCTTTACAATGAGCAGTTCTTC. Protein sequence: CASSQPTANLYNEQFF.